The 18 T cell receptor beta chains below were found in one sample sequenced in a study of Ad26.COV2.S vaccination and SARS-CoV-2 variants. Treatment denoted: over 15 received Ad26.COV2.S at low or high dose, single or two shots; about five received placebo; per-sample allocation not given. Following the first vaccine or placebo injection, samples were taken on day 63. Sequencing was performed with immunoSEQ multiplex PCR; in TCRdb, only in-frame clones are kept and a portion is missing. Of over 350,000 clones in the sample, around nine tenths were seen once. The source was peripheral blood, collected in a trial of Ad26.COV2.S vaccine versus placebo. The receptors shown here come from a person aged 18 to 59 who received the Ad26.COV2.S COVID-19 vaccine or a placebo.

This chain joins TRBV11-2 and TRBJ1-3; unclear D gene. The CDR3 loop spans 15 amino acids. V shed 6 bases and J shed 0 bases, with 12 bases lying between them. In germline, CDR1 is SGHAT, CDR2 FQNNGV. The CDR3 protein is CASSFYDNSGNTIYF. CDR3 in DNA: TGTGCCAGCAGTTTCTACGACAACTCTGGAAACACCATATATTTT.

This chain uses TRBV2 with TRBJ2-5, with 8 positions matching TRBD2. The V and J ends lost 11 bases and 4 bases, in that order; junction bases with no gene match: 9. CDR1 is SNHLY, CDR2 FYNNEI, per germline. This CDR3 has 13 residues. The chain's CDR3 is CAPWNGGAETQYF. DNA of the CDR3: TGTGCCCCCTGGAACGGGGGGGCAGAGACCCAGTACTTC.

The chain recombines TRBV27 with TRBJ2-3; the D gene is possibly TRBD1 (5 bases). Germline V lookup: CDR1 MNHEY, CDR2 SMNVEV (reference sequence). This CDR3 spans 16 amino acids. Deletions cut 1 base from V and 0 bases from J, with 11 bases between. DNA of the CDR3: TGTGCCAGCAGTTTATATGCAGGACACAGCACAGATACGCAGTATTTT. Its translation: CASSLYAGHSTDTQYF.

This clone was picked up a small number of times. Other DNA variants within this sample encode the same CDR3. The chain carries TRBV20-1 and TRBJ1-1; D unresolved. The V gene's germline CDR1 is DFQATT and CDR2 SNEGSKA (reference sequence). The CDR3 extends over 10 amino acids. Trimming pared 4 bases from V and 7 bases from J, leaving 7 bases between. The CDR3 DNA is TGCAGTGCTACCCCAGATGAAGCTTTCTTT. Its protein is CSATPDEAFF.

This chain joins TRBV5-6 and TRBJ1-3; D unclear. Germline V CDR1 and CDR2: SGHDT, YYEEEE. The CDR3 contains 13 residues. Trimming left V 2 bases short and J 7 bases short, with 10 bases between. In nucleotides, the CDR3 is TGTGCCAGCAGCTTAACGAGGCTTAACACCATATATTTT. It translates to CASSLTRLNTIYF.

The V gene is TRBV18, the J gene TRBJ1-4; TRBD1 aligns across 7 bases. V shed 4 bases and J 1 base; nucleotides not matched to a gene: 0. Germline lookup yields CDR1 KGHSH and CDR2 LQKENI. The CDR3 loop spans 14 amino acids. The CDR3: CASSRDRTNEKLFF. The CDR3 DNA reads as TGTGCCAGCTCACGGGACAGAACTAATGAAAAACTGTTTTTT.

The V call is TRBV30, the J call TRBJ1-6, with TRBD1 identical over 8 bases. Unmatched junction bases numbered 9, after V lost 6 bases and J lost 8 bases. The CDR3 loop spans 14 amino acids. Germline V gene lookup returns CDR1 GTSNPN and CDR2 SVGIG (reference sequence). CDR3 bases: TGTGCCTGTAACCCGGGACAGGTCGATTCACCCCTCCACTTT. This translates into CACNPGQVDSPLHF. Full variable domain (outside the CDR3, taken from reference TRBV30 and TRBJ1-6): SQTIHQWPATLVQPVGSPLSLECTVEGTSNPNLYWYRQAAGRGLQLLFYSVGIGQISSEVPQNLSASRPQDRQFILSSKKLLLSDSGFYLCACNPGQVDSPLHFGNGTRLTVT.

The rearrangement joins TRBV7-2 to TRBJ2-5; 7 nucleotides line up with TRBD2. CDR1 is SGHTA, CDR2 FQGNSA, per germline. V lost 2 bases and J lost 3; bases outside the gene matches: 3. The CDR3 loop spans 14 amino acids. The CDR3 is CASSLLAGEETQYF. CDR3 sequence (DNA): TGTGCCAGCAGCTTACTGGCGGGGGAAGAGACCCAGTACTTC.

The genes are TRBV4-1 and TRBJ1-3, with D unresolved. The CDR3 sequence is 15 residues long. Trimming cost V 0 bases and J 0 bases, with 6 bases left between them. CDR1 is MGHRA and CDR2 is YSYEKL in the germline V gene. DNA of the CDR3: TGCGCCAGCAGCCAAGAATCGTCCTCTGGAAACACCATATATTTT. This sequence encodes CASSQESSSGNTIYF.

The chain recombines TRBV25-1 with TRBJ1-1; the match to TRBD1 covers 7 bases. Per germline, CDR1 MGHDK and CDR2 SYGVNS. This CDR3 is built from 14 residues. After removal of 4 bases from V and 0 bases from J, the junction contained 2 bases not matched to a gene. In nucleotides, the CDR3 is TGTGCCAGCAGTGGGGACAGCATGAACACTGAAGCTTTCTTT. This translates into CASSGDSMNTEAFF.

CDR3 coding DNA: TGTGCCAGCAGTTTCCAGGGCTATGGCTACACCTTC. Amino acid sequence: CASSFQGYGYTF. This chain connects TRBV12-3 or TRBV12-4 to TRBJ1-2, with D tentatively TRBD1 (5 bases). The CDR3 sequence is 12 residues long. V was clipped by 3 bases and J by 4 bases, with 6 bases between them.

V and J are TRBV15 and TRBJ2-7; 12 bases are a match to TRBD2. The J segment lost 6 bases and the V segment lost 0 bases, leaving 0 bases of the junction unmatched. The CDR3 totals 14 residues. Germline V lookup: CDR1 LNHNV, CDR2 YYDKDF (reference sequence). This chain's CDR3 is CATSRELAGGEQYF. In DNA, the CDR3 is TGTGCCACCAGCAGAGAACTAGCGGGGGGCGAGCAGTACTTC.

This clone was counted once. V and J are TRBV25-1 and TRBJ2-5, with D maybe TRBD2 (5 bases). The V gene's germline CDR1 is MGHDK and CDR2 SYGVNS. V lost 1 base to trimming and J lost 1 base, with 10 bases between them. There are 15 residues in the CDR3. The CDR3 sequence is CASSEWETSQETQYF. In DNA, the CDR3 is TGTGCCAGCAGTGAATGGGAGACAAGCCAAGAGACCCAGTACTTC. Full variable domain (rest looked up from reference TRBV25-1 and TRBJ2-5): EADIYQTPRYLVIGTGKKITLECSQTMGHDKMYWYQQDPGMELHLIHYSYGVNSTEKGDLSSESTVSRIRTEHFPLTLESARPSHTSQYLCASSEWETSQETQYFGPGTRLLVL.

CDR3 amino acids: CATSAGQGDNEQFF. The DNA of the CDR3 is TGTGCCACCAGCGCGGGACAGGGAGACAATGAGCAGTTCTTC. This chain links TRBV24-1 with TRBJ2-1; 9 positions agree with TRBD1. CDR1 and CDR2 from the germline V gene are KGHDR and SFDVKD. Trimming at V came to 7 bases and at J to 5 bases, leaving 5 bases not matched to a gene. This CDR3 has 14 residues.

CDR3 nucleotide sequence: TGCGCCAGCAGCTCACAGGGTGGGGAGACCCAGTACTTC. It translates to CASSSQGGETQYF. The chain uses TRBV5-1 and TRBJ2-5; a possible D gene is TRBD1 (6 bases). This CDR3 has 13 amino acids. Germline CDR1 is SGHRS and CDR2 is YFSETQ. Trimming took 3 bases from V and 5 from J, leaving 11 bases between them.

The genes are TRBV21-1 and TRBJ1-1. TRBV21-1 is a pseudogene. The length of the CDR3 is 15 residues. CDR3 sequence: CASSKAKGTYTEAFF. CDR3 in DNA: TGTGCCAGCAGCAAAGCGAAGGGGACGTACACTGAAGCTTTCTTT.

CDR3 in DNA: TGTGCCAGCAGCTTAGCGGATAGGACTGAAGCTTTCTTT. Translating it yields CASSLADRTEAFF. The rearrangement joins TRBV7-6 to TRBJ1-1; D is ambiguous. The germline gives CDR1 SGHVS, CDR2 FNYEAQ. Trimming removed 0 bases at V and 5 bases at J, with 7 bases between. The CDR3 consists of 13 residues.

The rearrangement uses TRBV11-1 and TRBJ2-3; 13 nucleotides align to TRBD2. The CDR3 contains 15 residues. Germline V gene data show CDR1 as SGHAT and CDR2 as FQDESV (reference sequence). V dropped 2 bases and J dropped 4; count of bases not matched to a gene: 0. CDR3 sequence: CASSLTSGGADTQYF. CDR3 DNA: TGTGCCAGCAGCTTAACTAGCGGGGGGGCAGATACGCAGTATTTT.